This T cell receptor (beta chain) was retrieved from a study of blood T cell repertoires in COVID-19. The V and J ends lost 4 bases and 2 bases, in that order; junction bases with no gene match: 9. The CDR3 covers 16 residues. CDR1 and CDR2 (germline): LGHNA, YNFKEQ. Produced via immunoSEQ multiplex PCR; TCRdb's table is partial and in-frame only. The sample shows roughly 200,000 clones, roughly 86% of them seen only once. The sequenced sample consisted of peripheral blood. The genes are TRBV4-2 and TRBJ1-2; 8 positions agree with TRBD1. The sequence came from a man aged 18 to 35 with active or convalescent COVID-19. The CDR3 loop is CASSPGQGGGNYGYTF. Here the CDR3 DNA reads TGTGCCAGCAGCCCTGGACAGGGTGGAGGGAACTATGGCTACACCTTC.